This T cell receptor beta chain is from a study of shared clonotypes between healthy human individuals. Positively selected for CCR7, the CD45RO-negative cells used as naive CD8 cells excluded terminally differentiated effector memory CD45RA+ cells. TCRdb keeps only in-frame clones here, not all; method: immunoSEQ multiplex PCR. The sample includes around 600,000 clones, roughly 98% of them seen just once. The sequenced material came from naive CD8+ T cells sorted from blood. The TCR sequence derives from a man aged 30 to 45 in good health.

The CDR3, as DNA: TGTGCCAGCAGCTTAGTCCCAAATGAGCAGTTCTTC. It is translated as CASSLVPNEQFF. The V gene is TRBV7-2, the J gene TRBJ2-1, with D unclear. The length of the CDR3 is 12 residues. The V gene's germline CDR1 is SGHTA and CDR2 FQGNSA. Trimming shortened V by 1 base and J by 7 bases, and 5 bases separated the two germline ends.